The clone carrying this TCR beta chain was observed once. Its antigen remains unidentified. The CDR3 runs to 16 residues. The V end lost 5 bases, the J end lost 0 bases, and 18 bases lay between the germline ends. Germline loops: CDR1 SGHNT, CDR2 YYREEE (reference sequence). The protocol was immunoSEQ multiplex PCR, while the TCRdb copy is restricted to in-frame clones and leaves out a portion. This sample has 150,000 to 200,000 clones, with approximately 90% found just once. The sample comes from a study of T cell responses to AZD1222 COVID-19 vaccine. Points from the study as a whole: Most donors were white British, females outnumbered males, and clonal diversity was possibly underestimated.

The origin of this receptor is an adult in good health. The chain joins TRBV5-4 to TRBJ2-7; possibly TRBD2 for D (5 bases). The input for sequencing was peripheral blood, taken on day 0 of AZD1222 vaccination. CDR3 in amino acids: CASSDEGRESSYEQYF. CDR3 bases: TGTGCCAGCAGTGACGAAGGACGGGAAAGCTCCTACGAGCAGTACTTC. The whole variable domain, remainder taken from reference TRBV5-4 and TRBJ2-7, is ETGVTQSPTHLIKTRGQQVTLRCSSQSGHNTVSWYQQALGQGPQFIFQYYREEENGRGNFPPRFSGLQFPNYSSELNVNALELDDSALYLCASSDEGRESSYEQYFGPGTRLTVT.